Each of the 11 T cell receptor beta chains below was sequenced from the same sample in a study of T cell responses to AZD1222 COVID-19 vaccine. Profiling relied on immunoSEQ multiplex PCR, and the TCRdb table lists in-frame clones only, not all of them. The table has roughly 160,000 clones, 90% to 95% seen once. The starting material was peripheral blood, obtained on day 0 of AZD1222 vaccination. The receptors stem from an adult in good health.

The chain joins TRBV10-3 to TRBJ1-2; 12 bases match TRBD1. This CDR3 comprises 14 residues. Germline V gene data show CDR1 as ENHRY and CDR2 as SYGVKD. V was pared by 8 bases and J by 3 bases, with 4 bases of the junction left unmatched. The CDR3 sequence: CAIGDRGRDYGYTF. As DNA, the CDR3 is TGTGCCATCGGGGACAGGGGGCGCGACTATGGCTACACCTTC.

The CDR3: CAISGDSNSPWKGYTF. The CDR3, as DNA: TGTGCCATCAGTGGGGACAGCAACTCACCCTGGAAGGGCTACACCTTC. The genes are TRBV10-3 and TRBJ1-2, with TRBD1 matching over 7 bases. Germline V gene data show CDR1 as ENHRY and CDR2 as SYGVKD. V lost 4 bases and J lost 8; bases outside the gene matches: 16. This CDR3 region has 16 residues.

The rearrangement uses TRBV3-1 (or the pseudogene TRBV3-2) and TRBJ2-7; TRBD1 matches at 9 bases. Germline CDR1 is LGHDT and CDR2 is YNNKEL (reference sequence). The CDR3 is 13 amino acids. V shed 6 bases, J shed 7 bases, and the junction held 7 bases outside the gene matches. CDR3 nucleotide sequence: TGTGCCAGCAGTCTACAGGGGGCCATGGAGCAGTACTTC. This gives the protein CASSLQGAMEQYF.

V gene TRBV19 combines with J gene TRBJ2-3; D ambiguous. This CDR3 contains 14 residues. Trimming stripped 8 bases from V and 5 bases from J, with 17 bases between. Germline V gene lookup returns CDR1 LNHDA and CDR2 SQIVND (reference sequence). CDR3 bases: TGTGCCAGTTCTCTTGGGGTAGTAGTAGATACGCAGTATTTT. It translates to CASSLGVVVDTQYF.

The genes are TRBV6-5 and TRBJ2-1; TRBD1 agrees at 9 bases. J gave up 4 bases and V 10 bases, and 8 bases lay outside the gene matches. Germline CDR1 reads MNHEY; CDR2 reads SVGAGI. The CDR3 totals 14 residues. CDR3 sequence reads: CATYGTGRYNEQFF. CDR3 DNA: TGTGCCACCTATGGGACAGGGAGGTACAATGAGCAGTTCTTC.

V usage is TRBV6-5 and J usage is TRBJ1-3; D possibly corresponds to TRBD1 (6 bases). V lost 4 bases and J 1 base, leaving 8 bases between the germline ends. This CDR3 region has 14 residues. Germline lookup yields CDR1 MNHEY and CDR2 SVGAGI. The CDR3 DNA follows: TGTGCCAGCAGTTCGGGGACATCTGGAAACACCATATATTTT. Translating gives CASSSGTSGNTIYF.

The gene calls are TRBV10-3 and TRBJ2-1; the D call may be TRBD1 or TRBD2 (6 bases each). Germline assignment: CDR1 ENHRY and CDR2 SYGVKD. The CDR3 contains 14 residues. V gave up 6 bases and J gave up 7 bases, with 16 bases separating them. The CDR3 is CAIRPEGEENEQFF. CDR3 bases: TGTGCCATCAGACCCGAGGGGGAGGAGAATGAGCAGTTCTTC.

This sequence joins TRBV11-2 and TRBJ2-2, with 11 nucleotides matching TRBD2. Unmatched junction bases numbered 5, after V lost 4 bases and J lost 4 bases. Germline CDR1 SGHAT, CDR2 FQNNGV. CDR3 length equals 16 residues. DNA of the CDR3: TGTGCCAGCAGCTCTGGACTAGCGGGTCGCACCGGGGAGCTGTTTTTT. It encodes CASSSGLAGRTGELFF.

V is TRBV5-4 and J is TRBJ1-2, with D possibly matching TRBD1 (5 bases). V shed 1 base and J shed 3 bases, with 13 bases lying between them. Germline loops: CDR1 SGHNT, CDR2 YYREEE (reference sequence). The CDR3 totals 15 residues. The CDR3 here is CASSLRWRGDYGYTF. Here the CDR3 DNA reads TGTGCCAGCAGCTTGAGGTGGAGGGGTGACTATGGCTACACCTTC.

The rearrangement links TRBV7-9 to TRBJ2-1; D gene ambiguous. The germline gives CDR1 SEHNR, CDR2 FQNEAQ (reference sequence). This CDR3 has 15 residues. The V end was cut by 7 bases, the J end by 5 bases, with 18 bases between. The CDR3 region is CASIPRSGPDNEQFF. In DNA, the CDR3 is TGTGCCAGCATTCCCCGATCTGGCCCCGACAATGAGCAGTTCTTC.

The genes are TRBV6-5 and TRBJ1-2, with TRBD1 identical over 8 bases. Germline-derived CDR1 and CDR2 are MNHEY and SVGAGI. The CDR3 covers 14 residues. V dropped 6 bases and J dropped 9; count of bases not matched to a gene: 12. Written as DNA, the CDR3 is TGTGCCAGCAGGACCTGGACAGGGCAAAATAGCTACACCTTC. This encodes CASRTWTGQNSYTF.